This TCR beta chain was found in a study of blood T cell repertoires in COVID-19. Across the whole study: Samples representing acute and convalescent COVID-19 were sourced from the United States, Italy and Spain. PBMCs, B-cell-depleted T cells, or T cells provided the cDNA or gDNA that made up the material.

In the source study's methods: Amplified reference gene primers provided the basis for estimating nucleated cell counts. Assay used: immunoSEQ multiplex PCR; TCRdb lists only in-frame clones, some missing. V and J calls and clone size come straight from that table; D and trimming were deduced from the DNA. The sample holds just over 650,000 clones, around 89% seen once. This clone was found a few times. In germline, CDR1 is ENHRY, CDR2 SYGVKD. The CDR3 totals 14 residues. V dropped 2 bases and J dropped 4 bases, with 9 bases sitting between them. The chain is built from TRBV10-3 and TRBJ2-1; weak D call: TRBD2 (6 bases). This TCR came from a woman aged 18-29 years with acute or convalescent COVID-19. Sequenced sample: peripheral blood. CDR3 in amino acids: CAISEGGEYNEQFF. CDR3 DNA sequence: TGTGCCATCAGTGAGGGCGGGGAGTACAATGAGCAGTTCTTC.